This T cell receptor beta chain came from a study of T cell changes during pregnancy in multiple sclerosis. Clones were sequenced by immunoSEQ multiplex PCR, and TCRdb holds only the in-frame ones, with some missing. In the table there are tens of thousands of clones, 91% of which are singletons. The CDR3 loop spans 17 amino acids. CDR1 is MNHNS and CDR2 is SASEGT in the germline V gene. V was clipped by 4 bases and J by 0 bases; unmatched bases: 4. The chain is built from TRBV6-1 and TRBJ2-6; TRBD1 aligns across 9 bases. The material was peripheral blood, obtained after pregnancy. The origin of this receptor is a female donor in good health, enrolled as a control in a pregnancy study. The CDR3 region is CASSGGTGYSGANVLTF. The CDR3 nucleotides read TGTGCCAGCAGTGGGGGGACAGGGTACTCTGGGGCCAACGTCCTGACTTTC.